This T cell receptor (beta chain) was profiled in a study of T cells after yellow fever vaccination. Study as a whole: Low-cell-number fractions were prepared with SMART-Seq v4 Ultra Low Input.

A process of 5'RACE template switching, which added a universal primer site and UMIs, was used to make TCR cDNA. MiXCR was run by TCRdb on the 5' RACE reads, yielding one entry per CDR3 protein. Of around 180,000 distinct CDR3 sequences detected, roughly 6.2% appear once; the ten largest clones hold 2.9%. The V gene's germline CDR1 is DFQATT and CDR2 SNEGSKA (reference sequence). Trimming stripped 3 bases from V and 8 bases from J, with 11 bases between. There are 12 residues in the CDR3. Study results and caveats: Post-booster repertoires again held most primary-vaccination clones (approximately 96% CD4, 80% to 90% CD8). Peaking on day 5 versus 15, the secondary response was faster but weaker.

The sample holds a few counts of this clonotype. No antigen is known for it. The sample consisted of CD4+ T cells sorted from PBMCs, taken on the day of the first yellow fever vaccination. The chain joins TRBV20-1 to TRBJ2-1; maybe TRBD1 (6 bases). The sequence derives from a man younger than 35 who received the YFV17D yellow fever vaccine. The CDR3 sequence is CSASQQGHEQFF. CDR3 DNA sequence: TGCAGTGCTAGCCAACAGGGTCATGAGCAGTTCTTC.